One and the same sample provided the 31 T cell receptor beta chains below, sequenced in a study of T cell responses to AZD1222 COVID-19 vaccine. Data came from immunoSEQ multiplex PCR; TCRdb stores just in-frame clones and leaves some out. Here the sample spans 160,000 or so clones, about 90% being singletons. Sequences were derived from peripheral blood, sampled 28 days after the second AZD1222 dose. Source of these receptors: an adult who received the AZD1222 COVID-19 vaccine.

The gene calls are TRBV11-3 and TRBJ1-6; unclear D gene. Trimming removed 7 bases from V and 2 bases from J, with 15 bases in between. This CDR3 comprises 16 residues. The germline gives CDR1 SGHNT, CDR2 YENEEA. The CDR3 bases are TGTGCCAGCATGCCCCAAACCGGACCCTATAATTCACCCCTCCACTTT. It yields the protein CASMPQTGPYNSPLHF. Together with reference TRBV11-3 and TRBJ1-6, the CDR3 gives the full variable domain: EAGVVQSPRYKIIEKKQPVAFWCNPISGHNTLYWYLQNLGQGPELLIRYENEEAVDDSQLPKDRFSAERLKGVDSTLKIQPAELGDSAVYLCASMPQTGPYNSPLHFGNGTRLTVT.

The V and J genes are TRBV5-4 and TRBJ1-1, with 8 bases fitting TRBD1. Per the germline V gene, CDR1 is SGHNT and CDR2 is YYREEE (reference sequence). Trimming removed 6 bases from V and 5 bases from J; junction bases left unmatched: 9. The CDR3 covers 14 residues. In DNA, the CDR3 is TGTGCCAGCACCCAGACAGGGGTGAGGACTGAAGCTTTCTTT. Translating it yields CASTQTGVRTEAFF.

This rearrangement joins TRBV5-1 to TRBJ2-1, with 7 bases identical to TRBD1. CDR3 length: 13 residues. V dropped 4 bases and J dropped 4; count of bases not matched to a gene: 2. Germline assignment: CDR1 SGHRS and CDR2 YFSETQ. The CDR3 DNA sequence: TGCGCCAGCAGCAGGGACAGTTACAATGAGCAGTTCTTC. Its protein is CASSRDSYNEQFF.

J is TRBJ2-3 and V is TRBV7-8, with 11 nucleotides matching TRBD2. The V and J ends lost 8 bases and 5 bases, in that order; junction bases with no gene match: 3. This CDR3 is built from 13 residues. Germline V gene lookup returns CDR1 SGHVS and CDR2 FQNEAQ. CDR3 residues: CASELAGGDTQYF. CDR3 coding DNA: TGTGCCAGCGAGCTAGCGGGGGGAGATACGCAGTATTTT.

In DNA form, the CDR3 reads TGTGCCAGCAGTTACTTCGGGCTTGATGGCTACACCTTC. This translates into CASSYFGLDGYTF. The rearrangement joins TRBV6-5 to TRBJ1-2; D uncertain. There are 13 residues in the CDR3. V was pared by 1 base and J by 6 bases, with 9 bases between. CDR1 is MNHEY, CDR2 SVGAGI, per germline.

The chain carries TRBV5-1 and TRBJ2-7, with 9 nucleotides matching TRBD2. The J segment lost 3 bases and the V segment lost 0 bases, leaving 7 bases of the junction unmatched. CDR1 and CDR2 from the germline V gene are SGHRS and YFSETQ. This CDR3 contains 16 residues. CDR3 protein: CASSLGVAGERYEQYF. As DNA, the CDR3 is TGCGCCAGCAGCTTGGGAGTAGCGGGGGAACGCTACGAGCAGTACTTC.

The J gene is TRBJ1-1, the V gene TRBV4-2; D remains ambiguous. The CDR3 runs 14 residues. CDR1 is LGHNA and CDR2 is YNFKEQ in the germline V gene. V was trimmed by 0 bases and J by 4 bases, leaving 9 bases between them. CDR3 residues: CASSQDIWGTEAFF. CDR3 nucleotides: TGTGCCAGCAGCCAAGATATATGGGGCACTGAAGCTTTCTTT.

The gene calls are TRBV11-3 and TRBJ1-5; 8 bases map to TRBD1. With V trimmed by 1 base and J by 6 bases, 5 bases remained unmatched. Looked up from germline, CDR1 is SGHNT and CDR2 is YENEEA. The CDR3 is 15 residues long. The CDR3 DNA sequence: TGTGCCAGCAGCTTAGGCAGGGGGCGTTTTCAGCCCCAGCATTTT. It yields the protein CASSLGRGRFQPQHF.

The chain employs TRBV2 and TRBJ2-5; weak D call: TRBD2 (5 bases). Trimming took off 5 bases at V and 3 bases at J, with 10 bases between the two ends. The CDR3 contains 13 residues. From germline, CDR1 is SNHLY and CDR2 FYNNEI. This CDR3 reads CASSPGVEETQYF. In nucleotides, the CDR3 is TGTGCCAGCAGTCCCGGGGTCGAAGAGACCCAGTACTTC.

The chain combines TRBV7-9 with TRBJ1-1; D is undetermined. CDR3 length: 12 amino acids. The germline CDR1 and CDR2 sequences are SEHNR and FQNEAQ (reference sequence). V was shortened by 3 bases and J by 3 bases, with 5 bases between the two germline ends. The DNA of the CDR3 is TGTGCCAGCAGCTTCTCGGACACTGAAGCTTTCTTT. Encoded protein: CASSFSDTEAFF.

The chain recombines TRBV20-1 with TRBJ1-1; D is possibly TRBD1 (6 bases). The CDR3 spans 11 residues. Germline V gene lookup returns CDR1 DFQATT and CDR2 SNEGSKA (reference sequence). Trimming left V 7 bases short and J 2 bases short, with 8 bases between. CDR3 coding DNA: TGCAGTGGGACAGCAAACACTGAAGCTTTCTTT. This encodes CSGTANTEAFF.

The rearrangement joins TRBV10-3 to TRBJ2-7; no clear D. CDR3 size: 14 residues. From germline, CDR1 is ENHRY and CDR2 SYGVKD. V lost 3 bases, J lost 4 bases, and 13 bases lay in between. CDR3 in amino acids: CAISDVAPSYEQYF. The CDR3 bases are TGTGCCATCAGTGACGTAGCACCCTCGTACGAGCAGTACTTC.

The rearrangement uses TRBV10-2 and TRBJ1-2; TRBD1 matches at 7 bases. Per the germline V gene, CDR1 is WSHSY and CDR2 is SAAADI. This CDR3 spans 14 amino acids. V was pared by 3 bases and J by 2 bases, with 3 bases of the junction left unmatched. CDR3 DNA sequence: TGCGCCAGCAGTGAATCGGGACAGAACTATGGCTACACCTTC. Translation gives CASSESGQNYGYTF.

Here the CDR3 DNA reads TGCGCCAGCAGCCATGAACAGGCCCTCCAACCCTCTGGAAACACCATATATTTT. This codes for CASSHEQALQPSGNTIYF. The genes are TRBV4-1 and TRBJ1-3; D possibly corresponds to TRBD1 (5 bases). V dropped 3 bases and J dropped 0 bases, with 18 bases sitting between them. The germline CDR1 and CDR2 sequences are MGHRA and YSYEKL. The CDR3 totals 18 residues.

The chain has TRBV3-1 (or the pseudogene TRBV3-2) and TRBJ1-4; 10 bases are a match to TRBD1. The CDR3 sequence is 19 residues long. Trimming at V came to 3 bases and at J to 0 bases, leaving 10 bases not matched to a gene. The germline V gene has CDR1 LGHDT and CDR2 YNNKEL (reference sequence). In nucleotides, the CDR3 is TGTGCCAGCAGCCAGATCCGGGACAGGGGCCCATCAACTAATGAAAAACTGTTTTTT. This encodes CASSQIRDRGPSTNEKLFF.

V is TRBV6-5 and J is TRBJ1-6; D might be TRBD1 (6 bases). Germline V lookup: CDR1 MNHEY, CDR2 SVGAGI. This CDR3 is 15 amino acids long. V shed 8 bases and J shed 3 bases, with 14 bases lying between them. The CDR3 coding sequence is TGTGCCAGCCGAGCTGGGACAAACTATAATTCACCCCTCCACTTT. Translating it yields CASRAGTNYNSPLHF.

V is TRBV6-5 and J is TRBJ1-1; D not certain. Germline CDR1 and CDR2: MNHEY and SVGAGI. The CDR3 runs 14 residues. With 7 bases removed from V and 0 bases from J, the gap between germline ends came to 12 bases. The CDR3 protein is CASTLETVNTEAFF. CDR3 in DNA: TGTGCCAGCACCCTGGAGACCGTGAACACTGAAGCTTTCTTT.

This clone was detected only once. The CDR3 sequence is CASSLGSGGTDTQYF. The CDR3 DNA reads as TGTGCCAGCAGCTTGGGGAGCGGGGGCACAGATACGCAGTATTTT. The chain couples TRBV11-2 to TRBJ2-3; 7 bases line up with TRBD2. This CDR3 has 15 residues. Germline V gives CDR1 SGHAT, CDR2 FQNNGV. V gave up 3 bases and J gave up 1 base; unmatched junction bases: 4. The entire variable domain, with the rest obtained from reference TRBV11-2 and TRBJ2-3, is as follows: EAGVAQSPRYKIIEKRQSVAFWCNPISGHATLYWYQQILGQGPKLLIQFQNNGVVDDSQLPKDRFSAERLKGVDSTLKIQPAKLEDSAVYLCASSLGSGGTDTQYFGPGTRLTVL.

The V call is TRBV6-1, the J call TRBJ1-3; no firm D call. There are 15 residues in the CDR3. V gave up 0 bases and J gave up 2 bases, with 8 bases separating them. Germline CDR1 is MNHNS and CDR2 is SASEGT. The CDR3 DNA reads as TGTGCCAGCAGTGAAGCGGACGGGACTGGAAACACCATATATTTT. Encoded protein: CASSEADGTGNTIYF.

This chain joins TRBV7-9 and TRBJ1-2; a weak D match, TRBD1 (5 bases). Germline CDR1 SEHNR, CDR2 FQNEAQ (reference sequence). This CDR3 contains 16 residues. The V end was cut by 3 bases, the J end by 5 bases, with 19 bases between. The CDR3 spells CASSLVGHASKYGYTF. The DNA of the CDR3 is TGTGCCAGCAGCTTGGTGGGGCATGCTTCGAAATATGGCTACACCTTC.

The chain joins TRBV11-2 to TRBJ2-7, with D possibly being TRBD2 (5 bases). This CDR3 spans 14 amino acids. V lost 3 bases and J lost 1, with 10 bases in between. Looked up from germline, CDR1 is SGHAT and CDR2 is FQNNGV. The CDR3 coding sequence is TGTGCCAGCAGCTTGGGAGTGGCTTCCTACGAGCAGTACTTC. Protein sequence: CASSLGVASYEQYF.

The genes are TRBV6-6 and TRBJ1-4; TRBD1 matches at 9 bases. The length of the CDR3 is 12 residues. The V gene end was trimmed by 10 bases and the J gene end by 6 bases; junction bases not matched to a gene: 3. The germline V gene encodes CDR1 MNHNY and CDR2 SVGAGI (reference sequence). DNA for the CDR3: TGTGCCATCGGGGACAGGGATGAAAAACTGTTTTTT. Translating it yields CAIGDRDEKLFF.

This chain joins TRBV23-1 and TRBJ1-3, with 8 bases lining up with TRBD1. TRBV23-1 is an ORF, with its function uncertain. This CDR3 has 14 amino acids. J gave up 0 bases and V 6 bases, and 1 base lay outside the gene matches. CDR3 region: CASSGQGSGNTIYF. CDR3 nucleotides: TGCGCCAGCAGCGGACAGGGCTCTGGAAACACCATATATTTT.

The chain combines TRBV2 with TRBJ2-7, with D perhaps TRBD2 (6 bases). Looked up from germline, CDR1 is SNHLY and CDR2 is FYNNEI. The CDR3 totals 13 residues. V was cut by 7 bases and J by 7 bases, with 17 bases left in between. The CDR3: CASKPGVLWEQYF. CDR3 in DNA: TGTGCCAGCAAACCGGGAGTCCTTTGGGAGCAGTACTTC.

The CDR3 spells CASSLTGRGARETQYF. DNA for the CDR3: TGTGCCAGCAGCCTCACCGGGAGGGGGGCTCGGGAGACCCAGTACTTC. The genes are TRBV9 and TRBJ2-5; TRBD2 agrees at 8 bases. CDR1 is SGDLS, CDR2 YYNGEE, per germline. V lost 4 bases, J lost 5 bases, and 13 bases stayed unmatched. The length of the CDR3 is 16 residues. Filled out from reference TRBV9 and TRBJ2-5, the complete variable domain reads DSGVTQTPKHLITATGQRVTLRCSPRSGDLSVYWYQQSLDQGLQFLIQYYNGEERAKGNILERFSAQQFPDLHSELNLSSLELGDSALYFCASSLTGRGARETQYFGPGTRLLVL.

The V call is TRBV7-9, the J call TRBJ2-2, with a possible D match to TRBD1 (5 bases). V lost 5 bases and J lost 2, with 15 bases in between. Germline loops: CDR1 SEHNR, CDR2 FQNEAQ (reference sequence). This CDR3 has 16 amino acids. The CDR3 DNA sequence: TGTGCCAGCAGCCCCCCCCGGACACCTAACACCGGGGAGCTGTTTTTT. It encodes CASSPPRTPNTGELFF.

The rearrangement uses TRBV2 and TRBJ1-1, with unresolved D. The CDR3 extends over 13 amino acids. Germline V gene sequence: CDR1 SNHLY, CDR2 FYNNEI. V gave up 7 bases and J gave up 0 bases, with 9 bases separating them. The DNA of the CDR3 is TGTGCCAGCAACGGGGAAATGAACACTGAAGCTTTCTTT. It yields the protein CASNGEMNTEAFF.

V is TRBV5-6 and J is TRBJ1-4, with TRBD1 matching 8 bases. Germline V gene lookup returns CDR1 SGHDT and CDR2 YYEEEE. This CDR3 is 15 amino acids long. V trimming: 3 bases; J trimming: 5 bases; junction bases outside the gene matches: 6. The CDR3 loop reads CASSSSTGENEKLFF. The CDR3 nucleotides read TGTGCCAGCAGCTCTTCGACAGGGGAAAATGAAAAACTGTTTTTT.

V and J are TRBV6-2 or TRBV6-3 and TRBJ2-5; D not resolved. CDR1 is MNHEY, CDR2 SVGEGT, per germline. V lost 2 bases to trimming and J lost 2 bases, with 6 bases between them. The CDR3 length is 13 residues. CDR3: CASSYGTQETQYF. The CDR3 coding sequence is TGTGCCAGCAGTTACGGTACTCAAGAGACCCAGTACTTC.

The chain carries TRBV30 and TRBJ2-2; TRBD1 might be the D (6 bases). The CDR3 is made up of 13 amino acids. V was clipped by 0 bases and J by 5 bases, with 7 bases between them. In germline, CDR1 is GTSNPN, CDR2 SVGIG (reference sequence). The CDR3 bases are TGTGCCTGGAGTGTACAGGGAACCGGGGAGCTGTTTTTT. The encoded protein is CAWSVQGTGELFF. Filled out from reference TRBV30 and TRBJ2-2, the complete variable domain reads SQTIHQWPATLVQPVGSPLSLECTVEGTSNPNLYWYRQAAGRGLQLLFYSVGIGQISSEVPQNLSASRPQDRQFILSSKKLLLSDSGFYLCAWSVQGTGELFFGEGSRLTVL.

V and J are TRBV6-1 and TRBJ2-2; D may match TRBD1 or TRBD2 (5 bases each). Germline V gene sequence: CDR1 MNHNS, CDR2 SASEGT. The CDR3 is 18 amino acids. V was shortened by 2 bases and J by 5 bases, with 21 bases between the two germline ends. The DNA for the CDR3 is TGTGCCAGCAGTGAAATCTTCCATGGGGCGCGGGTAACCGGGGAGCTGTTTTTT. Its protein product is CASSEIFHGARVTGELFF.